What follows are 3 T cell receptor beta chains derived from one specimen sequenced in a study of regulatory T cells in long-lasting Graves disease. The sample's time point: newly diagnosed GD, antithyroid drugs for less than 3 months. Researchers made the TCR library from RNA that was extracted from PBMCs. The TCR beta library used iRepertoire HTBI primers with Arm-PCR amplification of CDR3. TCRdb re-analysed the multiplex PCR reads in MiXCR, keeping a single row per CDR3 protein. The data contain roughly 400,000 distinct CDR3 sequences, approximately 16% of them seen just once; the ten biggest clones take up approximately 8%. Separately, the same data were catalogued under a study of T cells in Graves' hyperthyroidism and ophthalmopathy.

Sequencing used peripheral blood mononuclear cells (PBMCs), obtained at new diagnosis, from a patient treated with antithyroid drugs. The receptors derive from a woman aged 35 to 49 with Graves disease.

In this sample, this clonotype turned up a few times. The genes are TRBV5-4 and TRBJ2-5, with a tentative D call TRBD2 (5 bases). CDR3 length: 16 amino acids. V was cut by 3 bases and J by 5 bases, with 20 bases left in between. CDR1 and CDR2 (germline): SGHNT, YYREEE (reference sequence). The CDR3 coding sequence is TGTGCCAGCAGCTCGGACGTGGGAGTCCCAGCGGAGACCCAGTACTTC. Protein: CASSSDVGVPAETQYF.

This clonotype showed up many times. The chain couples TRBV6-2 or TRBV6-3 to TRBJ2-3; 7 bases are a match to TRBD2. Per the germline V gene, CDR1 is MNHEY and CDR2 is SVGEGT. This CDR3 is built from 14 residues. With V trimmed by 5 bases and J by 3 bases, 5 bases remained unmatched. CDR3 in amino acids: CASSSSGNTDTQYF. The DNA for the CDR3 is TGTGCCAGCAGTAGCAGCGGGAATACAGATACGCAGTATTTT.

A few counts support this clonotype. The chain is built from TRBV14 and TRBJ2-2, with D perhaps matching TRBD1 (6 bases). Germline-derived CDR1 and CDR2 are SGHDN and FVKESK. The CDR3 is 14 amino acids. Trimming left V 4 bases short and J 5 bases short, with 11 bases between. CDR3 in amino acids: CASSRTVLTGELFF. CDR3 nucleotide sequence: TGTGCCAGCAGCCGGACAGTTTTGACCGGGGAGCTGTTTTTT.